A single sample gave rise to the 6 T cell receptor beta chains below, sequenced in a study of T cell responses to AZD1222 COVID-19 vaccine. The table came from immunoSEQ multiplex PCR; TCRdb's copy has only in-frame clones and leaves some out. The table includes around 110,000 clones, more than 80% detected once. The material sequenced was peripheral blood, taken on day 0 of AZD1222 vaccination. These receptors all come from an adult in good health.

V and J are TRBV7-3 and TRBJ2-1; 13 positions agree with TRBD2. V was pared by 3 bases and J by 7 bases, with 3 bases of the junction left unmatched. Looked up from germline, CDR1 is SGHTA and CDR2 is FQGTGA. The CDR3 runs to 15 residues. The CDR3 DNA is TGTGCCAGCAGCTTGGGGACTAGCGGGATAAATGAGCAGTTCTTC. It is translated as CASSLGTSGINEQFF.

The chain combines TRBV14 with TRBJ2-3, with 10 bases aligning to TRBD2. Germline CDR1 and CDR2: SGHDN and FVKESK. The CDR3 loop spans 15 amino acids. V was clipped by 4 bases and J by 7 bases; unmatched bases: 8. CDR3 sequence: CASSPQRTSGNTQYF. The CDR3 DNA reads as TGTGCCAGCAGCCCCCAGAGGACTAGCGGAAATACGCAGTATTTT. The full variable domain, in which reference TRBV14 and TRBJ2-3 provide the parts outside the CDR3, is EAGVTQFPSHSVIEKGQTVTLRCDPISGHDNLYWYRRVMGKEIKFLLHFVKESKQDESGMPNNRFLAERTGGTYSTLKVQPAELEDSGVYFCASSPQRTSGNTQYFGPGTRLTVL.

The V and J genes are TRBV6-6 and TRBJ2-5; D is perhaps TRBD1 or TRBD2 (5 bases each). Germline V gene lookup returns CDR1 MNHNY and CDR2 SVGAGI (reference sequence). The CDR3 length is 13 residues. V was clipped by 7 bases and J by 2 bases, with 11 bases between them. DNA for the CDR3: TGTGCCAGCATTCGGGGCCTACAAGAGACCCAGTACTTC. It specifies CASIRGLQETQYF.

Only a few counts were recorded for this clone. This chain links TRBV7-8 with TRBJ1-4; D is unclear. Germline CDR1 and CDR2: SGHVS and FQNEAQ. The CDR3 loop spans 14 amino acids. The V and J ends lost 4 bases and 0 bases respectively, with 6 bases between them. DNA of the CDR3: TGTGCCAGCAGCTCCGGCCCAACTAATGAAAAACTGTTTTTT. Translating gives CASSSGPTNEKLFF. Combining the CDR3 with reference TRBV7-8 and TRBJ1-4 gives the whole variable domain GAGVSQSPRYKVAKRGQDVALRCDPISGHVSLFWYQQALGQGPEFLTYFQNEAQLDKSGLPSDRFFAERPEGSVSTLKIQRTQQEDSAVYLCASSSGPTNEKLFFGSGTQLSVL.

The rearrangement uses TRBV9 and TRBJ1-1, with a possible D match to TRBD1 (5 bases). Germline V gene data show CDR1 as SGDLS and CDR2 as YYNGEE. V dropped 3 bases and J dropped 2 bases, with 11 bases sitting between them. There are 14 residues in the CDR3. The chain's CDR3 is CASSAMTVNTEAFF. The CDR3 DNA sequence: TGTGCCAGCAGCGCTATGACAGTTAACACTGAAGCTTTCTTT.

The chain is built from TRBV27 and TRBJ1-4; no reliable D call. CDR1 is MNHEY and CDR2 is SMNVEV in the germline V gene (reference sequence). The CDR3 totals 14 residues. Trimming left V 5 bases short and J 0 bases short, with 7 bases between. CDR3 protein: CASSRPATNEKLFF. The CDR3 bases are TGTGCCAGCAGTCGTCCCGCAACTAATGAAAAACTGTTTTTT.